This T cell receptor beta chain was identified during a study of T-cell memory formation after mild COVID-19. For the study at large: Each donor largely had its own TCR clusters. Study results and limitations: Memory cells collected pre-infection included some clones that later responded, suggesting cross-reactive memory joined. Clones contracting over day 15 to 85 were CD4/CD8 balanced, with later expanders leaning CD4+.

The CDR3 spans 12 residues. The V gene's germline CDR1 is SEHNR and CDR2 FQNEAQ (reference sequence). Trimming left V 4 bases short and J 7 bases short, with 7 bases between. TCRdb recomputed calls from the 5' RACE reads with MiXCR, one row per CDR3 protein. The table lists 410,000 or so distinct CDR3 sequences, 23% of them singletons, with roughly 14% in the top ten. Note on this clonotype: Its antigen is as yet unknown.

This chain links TRBV7-9 with TRBJ1-4; no clear D. The sequence came from an adult woman who had mild COVID-19 (a few samples of this study predate the infection). Cell type and time point are not known. The sample was PBMCs or a T cell subset sorted from them (not recorded which). The CDR3 sequence: CASSSRGEKLFF. In DNA form, the CDR3 reads TGTGCCAGCAGCTCACGGGGTGAAAAACTGTTTTTT.